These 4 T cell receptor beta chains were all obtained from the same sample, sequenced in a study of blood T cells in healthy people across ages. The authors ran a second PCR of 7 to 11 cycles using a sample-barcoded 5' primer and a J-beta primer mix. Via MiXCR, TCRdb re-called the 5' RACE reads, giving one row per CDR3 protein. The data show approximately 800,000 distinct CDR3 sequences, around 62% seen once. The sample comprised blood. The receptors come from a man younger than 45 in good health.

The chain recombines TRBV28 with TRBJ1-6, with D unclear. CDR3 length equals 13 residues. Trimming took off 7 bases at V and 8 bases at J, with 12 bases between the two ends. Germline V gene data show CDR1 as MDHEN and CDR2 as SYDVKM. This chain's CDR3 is CASTYHEYSPLHF. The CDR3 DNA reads TGTGCCAGCACTTACCACGAGTATTCACCCCTCCACTTT.

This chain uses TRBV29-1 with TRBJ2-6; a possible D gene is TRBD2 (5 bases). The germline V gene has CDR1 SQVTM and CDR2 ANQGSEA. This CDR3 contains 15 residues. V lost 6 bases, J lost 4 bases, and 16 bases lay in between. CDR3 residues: CSVRTPQAGANVLTF. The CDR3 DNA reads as TGCAGCGTCCGGACTCCCCAGGCCGGGGCCAACGTCCTGACTTTC.

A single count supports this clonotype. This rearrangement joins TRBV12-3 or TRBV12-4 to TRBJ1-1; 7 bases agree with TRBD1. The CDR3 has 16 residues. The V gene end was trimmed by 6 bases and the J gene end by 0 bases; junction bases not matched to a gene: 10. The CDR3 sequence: CASRSTDRALNTEAFF. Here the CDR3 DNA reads TGTGCCAGCAGATCTACTGACAGGGCCCTGAACACTGAAGCTTTCTTT.

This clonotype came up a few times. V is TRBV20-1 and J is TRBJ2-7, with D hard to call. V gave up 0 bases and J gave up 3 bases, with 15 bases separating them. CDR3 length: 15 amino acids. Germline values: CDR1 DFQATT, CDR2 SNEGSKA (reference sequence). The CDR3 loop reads CSARDPGTNNYEQYF. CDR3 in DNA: TGCAGTGCTAGAGATCCCGGAACAAATAACTACGAGCAGTACTTC.